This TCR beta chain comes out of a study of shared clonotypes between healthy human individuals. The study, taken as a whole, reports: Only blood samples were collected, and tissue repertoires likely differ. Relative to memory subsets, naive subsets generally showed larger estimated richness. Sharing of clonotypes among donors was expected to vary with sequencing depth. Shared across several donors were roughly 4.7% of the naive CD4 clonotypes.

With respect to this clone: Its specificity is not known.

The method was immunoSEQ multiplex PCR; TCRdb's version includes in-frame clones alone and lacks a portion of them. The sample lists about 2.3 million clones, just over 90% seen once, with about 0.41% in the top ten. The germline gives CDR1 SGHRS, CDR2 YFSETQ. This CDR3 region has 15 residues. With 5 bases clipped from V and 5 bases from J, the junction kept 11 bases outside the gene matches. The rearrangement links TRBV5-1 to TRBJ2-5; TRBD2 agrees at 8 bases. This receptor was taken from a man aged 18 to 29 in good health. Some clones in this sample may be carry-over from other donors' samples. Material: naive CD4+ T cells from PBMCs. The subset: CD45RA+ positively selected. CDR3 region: CASRSRVAGTETQYF. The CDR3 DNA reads TGCGCCAGCAGGTCGCGGGTAGCGGGAACGGAGACCCAGTACTTC.